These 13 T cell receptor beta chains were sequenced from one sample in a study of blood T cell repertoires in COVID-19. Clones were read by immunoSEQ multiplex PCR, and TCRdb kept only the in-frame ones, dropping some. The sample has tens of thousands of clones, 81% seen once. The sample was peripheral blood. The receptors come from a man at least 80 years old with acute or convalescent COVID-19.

The CDR3 loop is CATSRGGGGRDIQYF. CDR3 DNA sequence: TGTGCCACCAGCAGGGGGGGAGGGGGTCGCGACATTCAGTACTTC. The chain uses TRBV15 and TRBJ2-4; perhaps TRBD2 as D (7 bases). The CDR3 consists of 15 residues. V shed 3 bases and J shed 8 bases, with 17 bases lying between them. The V gene's germline CDR1 is LNHNV and CDR2 YYDKDF (reference sequence). Supplemented by reference TRBV15 and TRBJ2-4, the full variable domain reads DAMVIQNPRYQVTQFGKPVTLSCSQTLNHNVMYWYQQKSSQAPKLLFHYYDKDFNNEADTPDNFQSRRPNTSFCFLDIRSPGLGDTAMYLCATSRGGGGRDIQYFGAGTRLSVL.

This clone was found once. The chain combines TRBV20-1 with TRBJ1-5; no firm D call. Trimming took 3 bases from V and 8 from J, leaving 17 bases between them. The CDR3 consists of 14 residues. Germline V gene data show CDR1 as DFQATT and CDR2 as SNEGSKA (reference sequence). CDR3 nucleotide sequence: TGCAGTGCTAGTTCAGGCCGATACGGGGAGCCCCAGCATTTT. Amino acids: CSASSGRYGEPQHF.

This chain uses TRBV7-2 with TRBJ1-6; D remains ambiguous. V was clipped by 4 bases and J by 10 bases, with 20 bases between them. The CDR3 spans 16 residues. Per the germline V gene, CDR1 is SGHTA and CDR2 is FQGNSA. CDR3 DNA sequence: TGTGCCAGCAGCTCCCCGACATTTTTAGATGGGTCACCCCTCCACTTT. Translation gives CASSSPTFLDGSPLHF.

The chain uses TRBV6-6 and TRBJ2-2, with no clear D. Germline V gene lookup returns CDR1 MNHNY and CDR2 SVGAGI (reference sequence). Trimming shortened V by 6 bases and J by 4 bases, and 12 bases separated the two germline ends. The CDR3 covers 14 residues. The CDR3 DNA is TGTGCCAGCAGAACCCTAGAGAGCACCGGGGAGCTGTTTTTT. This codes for CASRTLESTGELFF.

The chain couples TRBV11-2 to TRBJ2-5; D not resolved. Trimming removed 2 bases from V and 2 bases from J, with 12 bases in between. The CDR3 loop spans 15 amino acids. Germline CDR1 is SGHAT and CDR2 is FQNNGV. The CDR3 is CASSLYRSSQETQYF. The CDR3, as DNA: TGTGCCAGCAGCTTATATCGTAGTTCTCAAGAGACCCAGTACTTC.

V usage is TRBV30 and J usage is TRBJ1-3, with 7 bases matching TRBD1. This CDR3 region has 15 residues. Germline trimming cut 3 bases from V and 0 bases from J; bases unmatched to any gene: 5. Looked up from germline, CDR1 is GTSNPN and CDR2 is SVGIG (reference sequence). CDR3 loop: CAWSPDRVSGNTIYF. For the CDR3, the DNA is TGTGCCTGGAGCCCCGACAGGGTCTCTGGAAACACCATATATTTT.

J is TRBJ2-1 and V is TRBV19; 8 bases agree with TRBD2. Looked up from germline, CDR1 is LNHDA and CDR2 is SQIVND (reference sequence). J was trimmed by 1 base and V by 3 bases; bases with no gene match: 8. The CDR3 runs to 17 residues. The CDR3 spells CASSIEVSGGSYNEQFF. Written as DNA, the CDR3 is TGTGCCAGTAGTATCGAGGTTTCGGGGGGGTCCTACAATGAGCAGTTCTTC.

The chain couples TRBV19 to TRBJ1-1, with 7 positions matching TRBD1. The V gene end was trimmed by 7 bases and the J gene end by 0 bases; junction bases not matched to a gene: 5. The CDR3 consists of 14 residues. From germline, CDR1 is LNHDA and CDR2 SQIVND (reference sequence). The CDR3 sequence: CASTAGQLNTEAFF. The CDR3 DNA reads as TGTGCCAGTACCGCGGGACAGCTGAACACTGAAGCTTTCTTT.

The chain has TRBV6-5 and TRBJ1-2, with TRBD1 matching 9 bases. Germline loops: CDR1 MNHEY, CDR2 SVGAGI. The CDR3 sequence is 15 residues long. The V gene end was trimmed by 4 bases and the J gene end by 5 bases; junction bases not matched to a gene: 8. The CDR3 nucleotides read TGTGCCAGCAGTTTTACAGGGGGCAGGAGATATGGCTACACCTTC. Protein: CASSFTGGRRYGYTF.

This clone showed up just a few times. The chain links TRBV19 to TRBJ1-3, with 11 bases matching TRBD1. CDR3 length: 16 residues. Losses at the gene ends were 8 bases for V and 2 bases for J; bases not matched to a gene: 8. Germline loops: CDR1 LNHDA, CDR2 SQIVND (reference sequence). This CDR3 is CASGTSGQGAGNTIYF. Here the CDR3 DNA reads TGTGCCAGTGGAACATCGGGACAGGGGGCTGGAAACACCATATATTTT.

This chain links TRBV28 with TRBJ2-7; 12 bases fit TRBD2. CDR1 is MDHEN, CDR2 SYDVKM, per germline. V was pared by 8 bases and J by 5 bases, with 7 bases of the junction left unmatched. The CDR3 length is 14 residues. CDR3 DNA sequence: TGTGCCAGCTCCACCCTAGCGGGGGGGGACGAGCAGTACTTC. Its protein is CASSTLAGGDEQYF.

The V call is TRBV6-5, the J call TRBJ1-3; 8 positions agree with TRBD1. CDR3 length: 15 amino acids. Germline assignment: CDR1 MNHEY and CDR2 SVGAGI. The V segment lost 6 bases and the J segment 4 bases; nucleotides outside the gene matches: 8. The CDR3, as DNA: TGTGCCAGCAGGGGACAGGTGGGAAGAGGAAACACCATATATTTT. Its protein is CASRGQVGRGNTIYF.

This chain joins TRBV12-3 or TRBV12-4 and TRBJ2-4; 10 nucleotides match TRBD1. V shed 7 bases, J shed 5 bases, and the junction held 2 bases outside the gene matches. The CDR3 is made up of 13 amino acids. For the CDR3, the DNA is TGTGCCAGCACCGGGACAGGGGAAAACATTCAGTACTTC. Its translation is CASTGTGENIQYF.